This passage covers 12 T cell receptor beta chains from one sample sequenced in a study of metastatic and nonmetastatic thyroid tumors. TCRdb reprocessed the PCR reads using MiXCR. The sample consists of about 15,000 clones, approximately 20% of them appearing once. Each patient came to thyroid surgery without any prior treatment (of any kind). The sample taken for sequencing was blood. The receptors originated from a female donor with papillary thyroid cancer or a benign thyroid nodule (not recorded which). Some clones in this sample may be carry-over from other donors' samples.

At least ten counts were recorded for this clone. This chain connects TRBV10-3 to TRBJ2-3; the match to TRBD2 covers 8 bases. There are 17 residues in the CDR3. Germline lookup yields CDR1 ENHRY and CDR2 SYGVKD. With 7 bases clipped from V and 1 base from J, the junction kept 13 bases outside the gene matches. CDR3 sequence (DNA): TGTGCCATCAAGAATCGAGCGGGAGAAATTGGCACAGATACGCAGTATTTT. Encoded protein: CAIKNRAGEIGTDTQYF.

The CDR3 region has the DNA TGTGCCAGCAGCTCCCCGCGGGGTAGCGTTAGTCCGATCGGTGAGCTGTTTTTT. Residues: CASSSPRGSVSPIGELFF. The chain is built from TRBV11-2 and TRBJ2-2; a weak D match, TRBD2 (6 bases). The CDR3 extends over 18 amino acids. Trimming pared 4 bases from V and 11 bases from J, leaving 29 bases between. Germline V gene sequence: CDR1 SGHAT, CDR2 FQNNGV.

The chain joins TRBV7-9 to TRBJ1-4, with 9 bases identical to TRBD1. V was clipped by 4 bases and J by 2 bases; unmatched bases: 8. The germline gives CDR1 SEHNR, CDR2 FQNEAQ (reference sequence). The CDR3 covers 17 residues. CDR3 DNA sequence: TGTGCCAGCAGCTCATCGGGACAGGGATCCACTAATGAAAAACTGTTTTTT. This sequence encodes CASSSSGQGSTNEKLFF.

As regards this clone: At one end the junction does not follow the germline gene, possibly because of a read error. V usage is TRBV2 and J usage is TRBJ1-6; 7 bases are shared with TRBD1. Looked up from germline, CDR1 is SNHLY and CDR2 is FYNNEI. CDR3 length equals 13 residues. The CDR3 loop reads CAGLDRDVSSLHF. The CDR3 region has the DNA TGCGCCGGGTTAGACAGGGACGTGTCATCCCTCCACTTT.

This clone was detected many times. The CDR3 does not close with the conserved phenylalanine or tryptophan, likely indicating a read error. The genes are TRBV6-2 or TRBV6-3 and TRBJ2-7; D gene ambiguous. The ends were cut back, 6 bases at V and 0 bases at J, with 12 bases in the middle. Germline V gene sequence: CDR1 MNHEY, CDR2 SVGEGT. This CDR3 has 14 amino acids. CDR3 region: CASSLSAPSYEQYL. In DNA form, the CDR3 reads TGTGCCAGCAGCCTATCCGCACCCTCCTACGAGCAGTACCTC.

The chain couples TRBV6-4 to TRBJ2-1, with 8 bases that match TRBD1. Germline CDR1 and CDR2: MRHNA and SNTAGT. The CDR3 is 19 residues long. V was clipped by 2 bases and J by 8 bases; unmatched bases: 20. The CDR3 is CASSDRVWDRQILDDEQFF. Here the CDR3 DNA reads TGTGCCAGCAGTGACAGGGTCTGGGACAGGCAAATTCTTGACGATGAGCAGTTCTTC.

This clone was seen more than once but under ten times. An end of the junction differs from the germline gene, which may be a read error. The rearrangement links TRBV2 to TRBJ2-7, with TRBD1 identical over 9 bases. This CDR3 contains 15 residues. CDR1 SNHLY and CDR2 FYNNEI come from the germline V gene. CDR3 sequence: CVSSPPLGQGYEQYF. CDR3 coding DNA: TGTGTCAGCAGTCCCCCTCTGGGACAGGGCTACGAGCAGTACTTC.

Only a few counts were recorded for this clone. This chain links TRBV6-5 with TRBJ2-7, with D tentatively TRBD1 (6 bases). V was pared by 3 bases and J by 7 bases, with 22 bases between. CDR1 and CDR2 from the germline V gene are MNHEY and SVGAGI. The CDR3 contains 16 residues. The CDR3 nucleotides are TGTGCCAGCAGTTATTCCCGTGGGGCAGGGGTTAGGGAGCAGTACTTC. Residues: CASSYSRGAGVREQYF.

This chain uses TRBV20-1 with TRBJ1-4, with D maybe TRBD1 (5 bases). This CDR3 region has 13 residues. Trimming shortened V by 6 bases and J by 2 bases, and 10 bases separated the two germline ends. CDR1 DFQATT and CDR2 SNEGSKA come from the germline V gene (reference sequence). The CDR3 sequence: CSALGVTNEKLFF. In DNA, the CDR3 is TGCAGTGCCTTGGGGGTTACTAATGAAAAACTGTTTTTT.

The sample holds a few counts of this clone. The V call is TRBV27, the J call TRBJ1-1; unclear D gene. V was shortened by 2 bases and J by 5 bases, with 9 bases between the two germline ends. Germline assignment: CDR1 MNHEY and CDR2 SMNVEV (reference sequence). The CDR3 has 13 amino acids. The CDR3 region has the DNA TGTGCCAGCAGTTTACAAGCAGATACTGAAGCTTTCTTT. Protein sequence: CASSLQADTEAFF.

Details on this clone: Sequence at one end of the junction differs from germline and may be a read error. This chain links TRBV30 with TRBJ1-1; perhaps TRBD1 as D (5 bases). The germline V gene has CDR1 GTSNPN and CDR2 SVGIG (reference sequence). This CDR3 region has 11 residues. Here the CDR3 reads CAWDTGTEAFF. CDR3 coding DNA: TGTGCCTGGGACACTGGGACTGAGGCTTTCTTT.

This clone was seen a few times. The rearrangement joins TRBV28 to TRBJ2-3, with D tentatively TRBD1 (7 bases). V dropped 6 bases and J dropped 3 bases, with 16 bases sitting between them. Germline V lookup: CDR1 MDHEN, CDR2 SYDVKM. CDR3 length equals 15 residues. As DNA, the CDR3 is TGTGCCAGCAGGGAACCAGGGGGGTGGACAGATACGCAGTATTTT. Translated, it gives CASREPGGWTDTQYF.